The 12 T cell receptor beta chains below all came from one sample that was sequenced in a study of blood T cell repertoires in COVID-19. Sequencing was performed with immunoSEQ multiplex PCR; in TCRdb, only in-frame clones are kept and a portion is missing. The data hold around 200,000 clones, with approximately 87% observed a single time. Sequencing was done on a sample of peripheral blood. The receptor set was obtained from a woman aged 55-69 years with COVID-19, enrolled during active disease.

This sequence joins TRBV25-1 and TRBJ2-7; tentatively, D is TRBD2 (5 bases). With 2 bases removed from V and 5 bases from J, the gap between germline ends came to 13 bases. Germline CDR1 and CDR2: MGHDK and SYGVNS. The CDR3 has 14 amino acids. CDR3 coding DNA: TGTGCCAGCAGTGAAAGCGGCAGGCCCCACGAGCAGTACTTC. Residues: CASSESGRPHEQYF.

V and J are TRBV12-3 or TRBV12-4 and TRBJ1-2, with D possibly matching TRBD1 (5 bases). V lost 1 base to trimming and J lost 4 bases, with 7 bases between them. The CDR3 consists of 13 residues. The CDR3 spells CASSLGQGYGYTF. The CDR3 DNA reads TGTGCCAGCAGTTTAGGGCAGGGCTATGGCTACACCTTC.

This clone was seen more than once but under ten times. The chain carries TRBV6-4 and TRBJ1-5; 7 bases are a match to TRBD1. In germline, CDR1 is MRHNA, CDR2 SNTAGT. The CDR3 length is 15 residues. The junction had 15 bases not matched to a gene; V was cut back by 5 bases and J by 11 bases. CDR3 coding DNA: TGTGCCAGCAGTAACCTGACAGGGAAAGTAGCGGCCCAGCATTTT. Translating gives CASSNLTGKVAAQHF.

The J gene is TRBJ2-3, the V gene TRBV5-1, with D tentatively TRBD1 (5 bases). Germline CDR1 reads SGHRS; CDR2 reads YFSETQ. This CDR3 is 13 amino acids long. Trimming removed 2 bases at V and 6 bases at J, with 10 bases between. The CDR3 bases are TGCGCCAGCAGCTTCCCAGGGCGGGATACGCAGTATTTT. It yields the protein CASSFPGRDTQYF.

The rearrangement links TRBV6-6 to TRBJ2-2; D is unclear. Germline CDR1 and CDR2: MNHNY and SVGAGI (reference sequence). With 9 bases removed from V and 0 bases from J, the gap between germline ends came to 14 bases. The CDR3 spans 15 residues. CDR3 sequence (DNA): TGTGCCAGTCAGCCTGTAGCTACGAACACCGGGGAGCTGTTTTTT. Translating gives CASQPVATNTGELFF.

V is TRBV24-1 and J is TRBJ1-2; 9 positions agree with TRBD1. The J segment lost 9 bases and the V segment lost 1 base, leaving 5 bases of the junction unmatched. In germline, CDR1 is KGHDR, CDR2 SFDVKD. This CDR3 contains 14 residues. The CDR3: CATSDFRTGARYTF. In DNA form, the CDR3 reads TGTGCCACCAGTGATTTTAGGACAGGGGCGCGCTACACCTTC.

The chain joins TRBV27 to TRBJ1-1; D is perhaps TRBD1 (5 bases). CDR3 length: 13 residues. Germline V CDR1 and CDR2: MNHEY, SMNVEV (reference sequence). V was trimmed by 5 bases and J by 7 bases, leaving 14 bases between them. The CDR3 sequence is CASSTLQGNEAFF. The CDR3 bases are TGTGCCAGCAGTACCCTCCAGGGAAATGAAGCTTTCTTT.

This chain's CDR3 is CAWSFGDSNQPQHF. The CDR3 nucleotides read TGTGCCTGGAGTTTCGGGGATAGCAATCAGCCCCAGCATTTT. V usage is TRBV30 and J usage is TRBJ1-5, with unresolved D. The CDR3 totals 14 residues. Germline CDR1 GTSNPN, CDR2 SVGIG (reference sequence). V dropped 2 bases and J dropped 0 bases, with 8 bases sitting between them.

This chain links TRBV10-3 with TRBJ2-3; 10 nucleotides agree with TRBD2. Unmatched junction bases numbered 5, after V lost 8 bases and J lost 0 bases. Germline lookup yields CDR1 ENHRY and CDR2 SYGVKD. The CDR3 extends over 15 amino acids. CDR3 nucleotide sequence: TGTGCCATCCGGCAAGCGGGAGGGAGCACAGATACGCAGTATTTT. Translating gives CAIRQAGGSTDTQYF.

V gene TRBV4-1 combines with J gene TRBJ2-3, with 8 bases that match TRBD1. Unmatched junction bases numbered 13, after V lost 3 bases and J lost 2 bases. Per germline, CDR1 MGHRA and CDR2 YSYEKL. The CDR3 has 18 amino acids. The CDR3 DNA reads as TGCGCCAGCAGCCACCGGGGTAGAACAGGGGGGAACACAGATACGCAGTATTTT. This encodes CASSHRGRTGGNTDTQYF.

CDR3 DNA: TGCGCCAGCAGCCAAGATACCCCAGGGTATAACTATGGCTACACCTTC. This sequence encodes CASSQDTPGYNYGYTF. The chain employs TRBV4-3 and TRBJ1-2, with D maybe TRBD1 (5 bases). The CDR3 spans 16 residues. Germline CDR1 LGHNA, CDR2 YSLEER. V lost 0 bases, J lost 1 base, and 12 bases lay in between.

This clone was seen a single time. V usage is TRBV5-1 and J usage is TRBJ2-1; TRBD1 matches at 7 bases. The CDR3 is made up of 15 amino acids. The trim removed 6 bases at V and 5 bases at J, leaving 11 bases unmatched. Germline loops: CDR1 SGHRS, CDR2 YFSETQ. The CDR3 protein is CASNLGDRVNNEQFF. CDR3 sequence (DNA): TGCGCCAGCAATCTAGGAGACAGGGTGAACAATGAGCAGTTCTTC.